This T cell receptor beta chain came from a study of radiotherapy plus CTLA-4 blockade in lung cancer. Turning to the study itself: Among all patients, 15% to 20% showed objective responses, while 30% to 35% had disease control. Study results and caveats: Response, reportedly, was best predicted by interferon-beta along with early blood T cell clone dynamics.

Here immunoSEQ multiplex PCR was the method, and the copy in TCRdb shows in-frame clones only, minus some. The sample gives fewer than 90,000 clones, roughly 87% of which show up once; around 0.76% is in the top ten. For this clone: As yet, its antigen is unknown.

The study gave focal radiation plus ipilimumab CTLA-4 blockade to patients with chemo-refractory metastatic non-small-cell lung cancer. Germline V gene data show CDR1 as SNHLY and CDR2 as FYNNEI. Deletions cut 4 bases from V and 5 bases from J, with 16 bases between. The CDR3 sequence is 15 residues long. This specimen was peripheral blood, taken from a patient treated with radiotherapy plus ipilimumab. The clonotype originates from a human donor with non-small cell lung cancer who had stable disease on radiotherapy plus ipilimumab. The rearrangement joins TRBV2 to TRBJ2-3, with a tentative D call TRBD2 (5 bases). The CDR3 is CASSVGGSRGDTQYF. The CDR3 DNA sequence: TGTGCCAGCAGTGTAGGAGGTAGTAGAGGAGATACGCAGTATTTT.